The T cell receptor beta chain under discussion was sequenced for a study of Tregs in tolerant kidney transplant recipients. Method: immunoSEQ multiplex PCR; TCRdb's copy keeps in-frame clones and lacks some. The data show some 100,000 clones, about 91% seen once. Source material: CD4+ T cells from blood. The receptor's source is a human donor in good health.

CDR3 in DNA: TGTGCTAGTGGTTTGGTACTTTTAGGACAGAGCTCCTACAATGAGCAGTTCTTC. Its translation: CASGLVLLGQSSYNEQFF. This chain uses TRBV12-5 with TRBJ2-1; a possible D gene is TRBD1 (6 bases). Trimming left V 0 bases short and J 0 bases short, with 15 bases between. The CDR3 extends over 18 amino acids. The germline gives CDR1 LGHNT, CDR2 FRNRAP.